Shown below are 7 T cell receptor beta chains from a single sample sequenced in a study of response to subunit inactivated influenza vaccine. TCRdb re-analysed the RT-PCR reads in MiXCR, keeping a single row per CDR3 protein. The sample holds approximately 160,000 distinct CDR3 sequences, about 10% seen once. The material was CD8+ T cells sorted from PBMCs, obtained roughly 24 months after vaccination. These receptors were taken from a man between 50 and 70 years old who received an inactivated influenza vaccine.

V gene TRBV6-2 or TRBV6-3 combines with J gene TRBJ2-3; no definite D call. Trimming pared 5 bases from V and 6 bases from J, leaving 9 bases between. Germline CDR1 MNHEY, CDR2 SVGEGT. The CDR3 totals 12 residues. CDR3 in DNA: TGTGCCAGCAGTCCGTTCGGGGATACGCAGTATTTT. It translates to CASSPFGDTQYF.

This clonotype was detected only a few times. CDR3 sequence (DNA): TGTGCCACCAGCCGTACAACGAATGAGCAGTTCTTC. Translation: CATSRTTNEQFF. The chain carries TRBV15 and TRBJ2-1, with D hard to call. Germline CDR1 and CDR2: LNHNV and YYDKDF (reference sequence). Trimming shortened V by 5 bases and J by 7 bases, and 9 bases separated the two germline ends. CDR3 size: 12 residues.

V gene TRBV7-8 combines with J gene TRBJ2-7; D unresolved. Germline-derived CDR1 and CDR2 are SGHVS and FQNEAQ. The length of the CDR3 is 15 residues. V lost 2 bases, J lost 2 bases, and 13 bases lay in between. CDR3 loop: CASSLFAGVTYEQYF. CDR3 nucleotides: TGTGCCAGCAGCTTATTCGCAGGAGTGACCTACGAGCAGTACTTC.

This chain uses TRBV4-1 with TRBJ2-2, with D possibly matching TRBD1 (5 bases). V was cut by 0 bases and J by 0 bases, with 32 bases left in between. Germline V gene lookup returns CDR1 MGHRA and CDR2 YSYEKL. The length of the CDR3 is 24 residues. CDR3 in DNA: TGCGCCAGCAGCCAAGATTCTTATGGGTTTCAGGACAACAGCGTACAAGCGAACACCGGGGAGCTGTTTTTT. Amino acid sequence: CASSQDSYGFQDNSVQANTGELFF.

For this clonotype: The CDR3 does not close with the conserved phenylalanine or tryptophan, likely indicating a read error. The CDR3 reads CASSQEAGDEQFS. CDR3 coding DNA: TGCGCCAGCAGCCAAGAGGCAGGGGATGAGCAGTTCTCC. J is TRBJ2-1 and V is TRBV4-1; D is perhaps TRBD1 (6 bases). The germline V gene encodes CDR1 MGHRA and CDR2 YSYEKL. The CDR3 is made up of 13 amino acids. Trimming cost V 0 bases and J 8 bases, with 8 bases left between them.

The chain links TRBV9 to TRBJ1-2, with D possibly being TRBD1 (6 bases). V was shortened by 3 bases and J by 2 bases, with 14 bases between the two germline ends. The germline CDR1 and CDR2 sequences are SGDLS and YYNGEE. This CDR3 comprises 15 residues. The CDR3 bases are TGTGCCAGCAGCGGCCGGGACATTGTAAACTATGGCTACACCTTC. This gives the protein CASSGRDIVNYGYTF. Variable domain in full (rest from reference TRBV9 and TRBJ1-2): DSGVTQTPKHLITATGQRVTLRCSPRSGDLSVYWYQQSLDQGLQFLIQYYNGEERAKGNILERFSAQQFPDLHSELNLSSLELGDSALYFCASSGRDIVNYGYTFGSGTRLTVV.

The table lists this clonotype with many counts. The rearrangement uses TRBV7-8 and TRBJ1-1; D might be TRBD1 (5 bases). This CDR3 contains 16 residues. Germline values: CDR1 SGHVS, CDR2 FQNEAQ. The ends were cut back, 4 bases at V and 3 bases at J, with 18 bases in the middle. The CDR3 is CASSWDPGRRHTEAFF. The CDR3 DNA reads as TGTGCCAGCAGCTGGGACCCGGGACGGCGCCACACTGAAGCTTTCTTT.